The 30 T cell receptor beta chains below come from one sample, sequenced in a study of OX40 agonist ivuxolimab in advanced cancers. Libraries were prepared by immunoSEQ multiplex PCR; TCRdb keeps only in-frame clonotypes and omits some of them. The sample gives approximately 92,000 clones, about 96% of which show up once; 2% to 2.5% is in the top ten. The material sequenced was CD4+ or CD8+ T cells sorted from blood, taken in a trial of the OX40 agonist ivuxolimab. These receptors were taken from an adult with an advanced solid tumor such as melanoma, head and neck, liver or kidney cancer.

V gene TRBV5-4 combines with J gene TRBJ2-3, with a weak D call TRBD2 (5 bases). The CDR3 consists of 15 residues. The V end lost 3 bases, the J end lost 1 base, and 12 bases lay between the germline ends. The germline V gene encodes CDR1 SGHNT and CDR2 YYREEE (reference sequence). CDR3 coding DNA: TGTGCCAGCAGCTCTCAGGCTAGCCGCACAGATACGCAGTATTTT. It translates to CASSSQASRTDTQYF.

The V gene is TRBV7-3, the J gene TRBJ1-1; D unresolved. This CDR3 is built from 16 residues. CDR1 is SGHTA, CDR2 FQGTGA, per germline. Trimming removed 4 bases from V and 3 bases from J, with 18 bases in between. CDR3 region: CASSSPRPDGHTEAFF. CDR3 coding DNA: TGTGCCAGCAGCTCGCCACGTCCCGACGGACACACTGAAGCTTTCTTT.

The chain has TRBV10-1 and TRBJ1-6, with D perhaps TRBD1 (5 bases). V lost 6 bases and J lost 8, with 32 bases in between. The CDR3 is 20 amino acids. CDR1 is WNHNN and CDR2 is SYGVQD in the germline V gene (reference sequence). The CDR3 bases are TGCGCCAGCAGCCCCACCCTTCGGGGCGGCGAGGCTGAAACGCATTCACCCCTCCACTTT. This sequence encodes CASSPTLRGGEAETHSPLHF.

The chain recombines TRBV7-9 with TRBJ2-1; 9 bases are shared with TRBD2. This CDR3 spans 16 amino acids. Germline CDR1 and CDR2: SEHNR and FQNEAQ (reference sequence). After removal of 1 base from V and 8 bases from J, the junction contained 9 bases not matched to a gene. The CDR3 loop is CASSLDGGGAFDEQFF. The DNA for the CDR3 is TGTGCCAGCAGCTTAGATGGCGGGGGGGCCTTCGATGAGCAGTTCTTC.

V and J are TRBV27 and TRBJ2-3, with D hard to call. Germline loops: CDR1 MNHEY, CDR2 SMNVEV (reference sequence). The CDR3 loop spans 15 amino acids. V shed 8 bases and J shed 2 bases, with 17 bases lying between them. CDR3 amino acids: CASEKGSGFTDTQYF. DNA of the CDR3: TGTGCCAGCGAAAAGGGTTCCGGATTCACAGATACGCAGTATTTT.

J is TRBJ1-2 and V is TRBV7-9; D not certain. Germline V gene sequence: CDR1 SEHNR, CDR2 FQNEAQ (reference sequence). The CDR3 extends over 11 amino acids. Trimming shortened V by 10 bases and J by 5 bases, and 11 bases separated the two germline ends. The CDR3 DNA reads TGTGCCACCCTAACGGTATATGGCTACACCTTC. Its translation: CATLTVYGYTF.

The chain links TRBV9 to TRBJ1-2; 7 nucleotides align to TRBD1. The CDR3 runs 17 residues. Germline V gene data show CDR1 as SGDLS and CDR2 as YYNGEE. With 2 bases clipped from V and 8 bases from J, the junction kept 18 bases outside the gene matches. The CDR3 loop reads CASSVTSRRGPLGGYTF. CDR3 sequence (DNA): TGTGCCAGCAGCGTTACGTCCCGGAGGGGGCCCTTAGGAGGCTACACCTTC.

This chain joins TRBV7-9 and TRBJ2-3; 10 bases align to TRBD2. J was trimmed by 7 bases and V by 5 bases; bases with no gene match: 12. The CDR3 length is 16 residues. Germline CDR1 is SEHNR and CDR2 is FQNEAQ (reference sequence). The CDR3 is CASSAPGTSAQNTQYF. In DNA form, the CDR3 reads TGTGCCAGCAGCGCGCCCGGGACTAGCGCACAAAATACGCAGTATTTT.

This chain uses TRBV5-1 with TRBJ1-1; D possibly corresponds to TRBD1 (5 bases). This CDR3 contains 13 residues. The ends were cut back, 3 bases at V and 5 bases at J, with 11 bases in the middle. Looked up from germline, CDR1 is SGHRS and CDR2 is YFSETQ. The CDR3 protein is CASSYYRLTEAFF. As DNA, the CDR3 is TGCGCCAGCAGCTACTACAGGTTAACTGAAGCTTTCTTT.

The chain is built from TRBV7-9 and TRBJ2-5; D gene unclear. V was clipped by 5 bases and J by 5 bases, with 12 bases between them. Germline V gene sequence: CDR1 SEHNR, CDR2 FQNEAQ (reference sequence). The CDR3 totals 13 residues. CDR3 nucleotide sequence: TGTGCCAGCAGCCCATTGGGCTCCGAGACCCAGTACTTC. Protein sequence: CASSPLGSETQYF.

The DNA for the CDR3 is TGTGCCAGCACACCGGCGTGGGAGGGGGGGTACCAAGAGACCCAGTACTTC. This codes for CASTPAWEGGYQETQYF. This sequence joins TRBV7-9 and TRBJ2-5; perhaps TRBD2 as D (7 bases). The CDR3 spans 17 residues. Germline V gives CDR1 SEHNR, CDR2 FQNEAQ (reference sequence). V lost 7 bases and J lost 0, with 21 bases in between.

V usage is TRBV19 and J usage is TRBJ2-7; 7 bases are a match to TRBD1. This CDR3 region has 12 residues. Germline-derived CDR1 and CDR2 are LNHDA and SQIVND (reference sequence). V dropped 7 bases and J dropped 2; count of bases not matched to a gene: 2. The CDR3 loop reads CASMGQTYEQYF. The CDR3 coding sequence is TGTGCCAGTATGGGACAGACCTACGAGCAGTACTTC.

The gene calls are TRBV4-3 and TRBJ1-5; D is unclear. CDR3 size: 15 residues. In germline, CDR1 is LGHNA, CDR2 YSLEER. The ends were cut back, 0 bases at V and 5 bases at J, with 11 bases in the middle. The CDR3 protein is CASSQDIGSHQPQHF. The CDR3 DNA sequence: TGCGCCAGCAGCCAAGATATCGGCAGCCATCAGCCCCAGCATTTT.

The CDR3 sequence: CASSLGSRGNGYTF. CDR3 bases: TGTGCCAGCAGCTTGGGGTCCAGGGGAAATGGCTACACCTTC. The chain recombines TRBV7-2 with TRBJ1-2; maybe TRBD1 (6 bases). V shed 3 bases and J shed 6 bases, with 14 bases lying between them. Germline V lookup: CDR1 SGHTA, CDR2 FQGNSA. The CDR3 sequence is 14 residues long.

The rearrangement uses TRBV6-5 and TRBJ2-2; D not resolved. Trimming took off 3 bases at V and 1 base at J, with 6 bases between the two ends. Germline CDR1 and CDR2: MNHEY and SVGAGI. This CDR3 spans 14 amino acids. This CDR3 is CASSYTQNTGELFF. CDR3 DNA: TGTGCCAGCAGTTATACCCAGAACACCGGGGAGCTGTTTTTT.

The rearrangement joins TRBV7-9 to TRBJ2-2; possible D gene TRBD2, 5 bases. The CDR3 is 15 amino acids. Trimming removed 0 bases at V and 5 bases at J, with 10 bases between. Germline assignment: CDR1 SEHNR and CDR2 FQNEAQ (reference sequence). CDR3 region: CASSLAGVWTGELFF. The CDR3 DNA reads as TGTGCCAGCAGCTTAGCGGGAGTGTGGACCGGGGAGCTGTTTTTT.

The rearrangement links TRBV9 to TRBJ2-3, with D maybe TRBD1 (6 bases). This CDR3 is built from 15 residues. V shed 2 bases and J shed 3 bases, with 13 bases lying between them. Germline V gives CDR1 SGDLS, CDR2 YYNGEE. As DNA, the CDR3 is TGTGCCAGCAGCGTTGGAGGTCAGGGGACAGATACGCAGTATTTT. Encoded protein: CASSVGGQGTDTQYF.

The J gene is TRBJ2-1, the V gene TRBV5-4; 7 nucleotides line up with TRBD1. Germline V gene data show CDR1 as SGHNT and CDR2 as YYREEE (reference sequence). This CDR3 is built from 14 residues. V lost 0 bases to trimming and J lost 9 bases; unmatched junction nucleotides: 6. The CDR3 here is CASSLGQGTIEQFF. CDR3 DNA: TGTGCCAGCAGCTTGGGACAGGGAACGATTGAGCAGTTCTTC. The whole variable domain, filled in from reference TRBV5-4 and TRBJ2-1, reads ETGVTQSPTHLIKTRGQQVTLRCSSQSGHNTVSWYQQALGQGPQFIFQYYREEENGRGNFPPRFSGLQFPNYSSELNVNALELDDSALYLCASSLGQGTIEQFFGPGTRLTVL.

J is TRBJ1-2 and V is TRBV4-1; D is uncertain. The ends were cut back, 9 bases at V and 4 bases at J, with 12 bases in the middle. This CDR3 spans 12 amino acids. Germline CDR1 reads MGHRA; CDR2 reads YSYEKL. CDR3 sequence (DNA): TGCGCCAGTCCTCGACATTTCTATGGCTACACCTTC. Its translation is CASPRHFYGYTF.

J is TRBJ1-5 and V is TRBV6-5; D ambiguous. CDR1 is MNHEY, CDR2 SVGAGI, per germline. There are 11 residues in the CDR3. V gave up 6 bases and J gave up 4 bases, with 4 bases separating them. CDR3 coding DNA: TGTGCCAGCAGCGATAATCAGCCCCAGCATTTT. It encodes CASSDNQPQHF.

The chain is built from TRBV10-3 and TRBJ2-3, with D uncertain. V lost 3 bases and J lost 2, with 9 bases in between. The CDR3 is 14 amino acids. The V gene's germline CDR1 is ENHRY and CDR2 SYGVKD. CDR3 coding DNA: TGTGCCATCAGTGAATTAGGGATCACAGATACGCAGTATTTT. It translates to CAISELGITDTQYF.

A word on this clone: The same CDR3 arises from other DNA sequences in this sample as well. This chain joins TRBV6-1 and TRBJ2-1, with D unresolved. The germline V and J ends were trimmed by 1 base and 0 bases, with 4 bases remaining between them. There are 14 residues in the CDR3. CDR1 is MNHNS and CDR2 is SASEGT in the germline V gene. CDR3 in amino acids: CASSEGPSYNEQFF. In DNA form, the CDR3 reads TGTGCCAGCAGTGAAGGTCCCTCCTACAATGAGCAGTTCTTC.

The V gene is TRBV9, the J gene TRBJ1-1, with unresolved D. The germline V and J ends were trimmed by 0 bases and 8 bases, with 11 bases remaining between them. The CDR3 contains 13 residues. From germline, CDR1 is SGDLS and CDR2 YYNGEE. CDR3 nucleotides: TGTGCCAGCAGCGTAGGAGGAGGTTCGGAAGCTTTCTTT. As protein: CASSVGGGSEAFF.

This chain uses TRBV6-5 with TRBJ2-7; 7 bases match TRBD1. The junction had 11 bases not matched to a gene; V was cut back by 6 bases and J by 6 bases. This CDR3 is built from 14 residues. Germline values: CDR1 MNHEY, CDR2 SVGAGI. The CDR3: CASSSGTATSEQYF. Here the CDR3 DNA reads TGTGCCAGCAGCTCCGGGACAGCTACATCCGAGCAGTACTTC.

The V call is TRBV6-5, the J call TRBJ2-3; no firm D call. Germline-derived CDR1 and CDR2 are MNHEY and SVGAGI. This CDR3 spans 15 amino acids. V lost 2 bases and J lost 2, with 11 bases in between. This CDR3 reads CASSYVGYLTDTQYF. The CDR3 coding sequence is TGTGCCAGCAGTTACGTAGGTTACCTCACAGATACGCAGTATTTT.

The V and J genes are TRBV28 and TRBJ2-2, with TRBD2 as a possible D gene (6 bases). V gave up 2 bases and J gave up 5 bases, with 9 bases separating them. There are 14 residues in the CDR3. From germline, CDR1 is MDHEN and CDR2 SYDVKM. CDR3 region: CASSLRLDTGELFF. CDR3 nucleotide sequence: TGTGCCAGCAGTTTACGACTAGATACCGGGGAGCTGTTTTTT.

CDR3 sequence reads: CSVETGNGENIQYF. CDR3 nucleotides: TGCAGCGTTGAAACAGGGAATGGGGAAAACATTCAGTACTTC. The V gene is TRBV29-1, the J gene TRBJ2-4; tentatively, D is TRBD1 (6 bases). V lost 2 bases and J 5 bases, leaving 13 bases between the germline ends. Germline values: CDR1 SQVTM, CDR2 ANQGSEA. The CDR3 has 14 amino acids.

V is TRBV19 and J is TRBJ2-1; possible D gene TRBD1, 5 bases. The germline CDR1 and CDR2 sequences are LNHDA and SQIVND (reference sequence). V was cut by 5 bases and J by 6 bases, with 20 bases left in between. The CDR3 sequence is 16 residues long. Written as DNA, the CDR3 is TGTGCCAGTAGTCGCTTCTGGGGCGGAGACCCCAATGAGCAGTTCTTC. Protein sequence: CASSRFWGGDPNEQFF. Together with reference TRBV19 and TRBJ2-1, the CDR3 gives the full variable domain: DGGITQSPKYLFRKEGQNVTLSCEQNLNHDAMYWYRQDPGQGLRLIYYSQIVNDFQKGDIAEGYSVSREKKESFPLTVTSAQKNPTAFYLCASSRFWGGDPNEQFFGPGTRLTVL.

This clone has only one observation. The chain has TRBV28 and TRBJ2-3; perhaps TRBD1 as D (6 bases). Germline-derived CDR1 and CDR2 are MDHEN and SYDVKM. Trimming left V 9 bases short and J 2 bases short, with 18 bases between. This CDR3 comprises 15 residues. CDR3 loop: CASTLTGQSTDTQYF. The DNA of the CDR3 is TGTGCCAGTACCTTAACCGGACAGTCCACAGATACGCAGTATTTT.

The table lists this clone with a few counts. The V gene is TRBV23-1, the J gene TRBJ1-2; 9 nucleotides match TRBD1. TRBV23-1 is flagged as an ORF with uncertain function. The CDR3 has 13 residues. Trimming removed 8 bases from V and 4 bases from J; junction bases left unmatched: 5. The CDR3 bases are TGCGCCAGCCGAAGGGGACAGGGCTATGGCTACACCTTC. It yields the protein CASRRGQGYGYTF.